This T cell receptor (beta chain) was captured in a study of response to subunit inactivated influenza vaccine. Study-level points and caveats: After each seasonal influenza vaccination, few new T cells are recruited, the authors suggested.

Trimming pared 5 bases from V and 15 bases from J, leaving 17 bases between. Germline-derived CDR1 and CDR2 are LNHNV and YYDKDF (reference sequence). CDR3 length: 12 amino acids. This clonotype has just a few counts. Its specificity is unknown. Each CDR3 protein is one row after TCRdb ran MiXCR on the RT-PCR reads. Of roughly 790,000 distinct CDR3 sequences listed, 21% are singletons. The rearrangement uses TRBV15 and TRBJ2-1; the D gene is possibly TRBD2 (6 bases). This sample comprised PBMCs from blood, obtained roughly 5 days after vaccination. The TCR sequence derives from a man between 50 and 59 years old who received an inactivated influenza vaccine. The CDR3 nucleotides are TGTGCCACCAGCGGGAGGCAGGGCCACGGGTTCTTC. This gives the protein CATSGRQGHGFF.